This T cell receptor (beta chain) was recovered during a study of T cells after yellow fever vaccination. Study results and caveats: Abundant bulk-derived clonotypes could contaminate FACS-sorted repertoires. Among all clonotypes, a small share was observed in both CD4 and CD8 compartments.

Turning to this clonotype: Its cognate antigen is unknown.

Trimming took 0 bases from V and 3 from J, leaving 15 bases between them. Germline CDR1 and CDR2: MNHEY and SVGAGI. The CDR3 extends over 16 amino acids. The 5'RACE template-switching step produced TCR cDNA and added a universal primer site and UMIs. MiXCR, applied by TCRdb to the 5' RACE reads, yields one record per CDR3 protein. This sample has roughly 500,000 distinct CDR3 sequences, with about a fifth found just once. The clonotype was recovered from a man aged 30-40 years who received the YFV17D yellow fever vaccine. The genes are TRBV6-5 and TRBJ2-7, with no clear D. The sequencing here drew on PBMCs, taken 15 days after the yellow fever booster vaccination. The CDR3 sequence is CASSYSHSSLNYEQYF. CDR3 coding DNA: TGTGCCAGCAGTTACTCTCATTCATCTCTTAACTACGAGCAGTACTTC.